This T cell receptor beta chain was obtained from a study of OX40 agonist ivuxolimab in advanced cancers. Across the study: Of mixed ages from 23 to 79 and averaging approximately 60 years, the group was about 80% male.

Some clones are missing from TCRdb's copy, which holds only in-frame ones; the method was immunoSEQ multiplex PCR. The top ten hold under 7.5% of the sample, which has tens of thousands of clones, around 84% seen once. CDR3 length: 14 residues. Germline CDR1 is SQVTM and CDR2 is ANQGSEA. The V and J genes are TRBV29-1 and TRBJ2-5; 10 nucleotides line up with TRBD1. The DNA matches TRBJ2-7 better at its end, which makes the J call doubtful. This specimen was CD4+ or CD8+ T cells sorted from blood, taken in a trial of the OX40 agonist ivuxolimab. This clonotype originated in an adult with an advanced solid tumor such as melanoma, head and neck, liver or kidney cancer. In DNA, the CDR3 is TGCAGCGTTGAATGGGACAGGGGTACCTACGAGCAGTACTTC. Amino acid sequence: CSVEWDRGTYEQYF.